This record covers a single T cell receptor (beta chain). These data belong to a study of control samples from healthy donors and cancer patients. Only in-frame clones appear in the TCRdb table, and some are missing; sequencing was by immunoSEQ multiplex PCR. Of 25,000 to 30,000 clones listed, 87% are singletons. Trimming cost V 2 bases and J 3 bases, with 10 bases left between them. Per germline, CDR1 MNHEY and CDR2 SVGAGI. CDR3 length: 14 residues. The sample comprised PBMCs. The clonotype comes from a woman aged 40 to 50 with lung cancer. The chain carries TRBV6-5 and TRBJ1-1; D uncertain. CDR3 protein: CASSYGNSHTEAFF. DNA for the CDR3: TGTGCCAGCAGTTACGGAAATTCCCACACTGAAGCTTTCTTT.